This T cell receptor beta chain was captured in a study of T cells in localized non-small cell lung cancer. Per germline, CDR1 SGHNT and CDR2 YYREEE (reference sequence). V was cut by 2 bases and J by 6 bases, with 11 bases left in between. The CDR3 loop spans 13 amino acids. TCRdb's table, derived via immunoSEQ multiplex PCR, lists solely in-frame clones and lacks some. The sample shows 30,000 to 40,000 clones, 88% of them seen only once. General study results and limits: Longer overall survival was associated with a higher density of T cells in the blood. The greatest T cell clonality was found in uninvolved adjacent lung (higher than in tumor). Heterogeneity stays possible, as sequencing covered only one tumor region.

Concerning this clone itself: Antigen specificity is unknown.

The sequence was collected from a woman aged 40 to 75 with stage I lung adenocarcinoma. The starting material was peripheral blood, obtained before any cancer treatment. The chain couples TRBV5-4 to TRBJ1-1; tentative D call: TRBD1 (5 bases). The CDR3 region is CASSFGWGAEAFF. CDR3 sequence (DNA): TGTGCCAGCAGCTTCGGATGGGGGGCTGAAGCTTTCTTT.